These 15 T cell receptor beta chains originate from one sample sequenced in a study of coeliac disease. The method was immunoSEQ multiplex PCR; TCRdb's version includes in-frame clones alone and lacks a portion of them. The repertoire includes approximately 6,700 clones, less than 65% of them detected once, and roughly 3.2% sits in the top ten. Sample: lamina propria lymphocytes from the gut. The receptors shown here come from a woman aged 60-75 years with active celiac disease.

The V call is TRBV11-1, the J call TRBJ2-1, with 9 positions matching TRBD2. Germline-derived CDR1 and CDR2 are SGHAT and FQDESV (reference sequence). The CDR3 length is 16 residues. V was pared by 5 bases and J by 4 bases, with 9 bases of the junction left unmatched. This CDR3 is CASSKSLAGGYNEQFF. As DNA, the CDR3 is TGTGCCAGCAGCAAAAGTCTGGCGGGGGGGTACAATGAGCAGTTCTTC.

V is TRBV2 and J is TRBJ1-1; 9 bases are shared with TRBD1. Trimming removed 7 bases from V and 4 bases from J; junction bases left unmatched: 10. The CDR3 is 15 amino acids. Germline loops: CDR1 SNHLY, CDR2 FYNNEI. The CDR3 bases are TGTGCCAGCACTCCCGGGACAGGGCCGGGCACTGAAGCTTTCTTT. It is translated as CASTPGTGPGTEAFF.

This clone appeared a few times. This sequence joins TRBV7-2 and TRBJ2-1; 8 nucleotides match TRBD2. CDR1 and CDR2 (germline): SGHTA, FQGNSA. The V segment lost 3 bases and the J segment 6 bases; nucleotides outside the gene matches: 10. CDR3 length: 16 amino acids. CDR3 residues: CASSFRTSNTLNEQFF. CDR3 sequence (DNA): TGTGCCAGCAGCTTCCGGACTAGCAATACCCTCAATGAGCAGTTCTTC.

In the case of this clone: The identical CDR3 is also encoded by other nucleotide sequences in the sample. The chain joins TRBV7-2 to TRBJ2-3; possible D gene TRBD1, 5 bases. Per germline, CDR1 SGHTA and CDR2 FQGNSA. V gave up 9 bases and J gave up 4 bases, with 20 bases separating them. This CDR3 has 15 amino acids. CDR3 sequence reads: CASTPQGLYSDTQYF. CDR3 DNA sequence: TGTGCCAGTACCCCCCAGGGCCTGTATTCAGATACGCAGTATTTT.

The sample holds a few counts of this clone. This chain joins TRBV18 and TRBJ1-4, with a tentative D call TRBD1 (6 bases). The CDR3 is made up of 15 amino acids. V lost 4 bases and J 2 bases, leaving 11 bases between the germline ends. Germline V gives CDR1 KGHSH, CDR2 LQKENI. The CDR3 DNA sequence: TGTGCCAGCTCACAAACAGGGTCCACTAATGAAAAACTGTTTTTT. It codes for CASSQTGSTNEKLFF.

This clone has only one observation. The V call is TRBV6-6, the J call TRBJ2-2, with a tentative D call TRBD2 (6 bases). CDR3 length: 16 residues. The V and J ends lost 6 bases and 1 base respectively, with 15 bases between them. Germline V gene sequence: CDR1 MNHNY, CDR2 SVGAGI (reference sequence). The CDR3 DNA follows: TGTGCCAGCAGCTACGATGGGGGGAGGAACACCGGGGAGCTGTTTTTT. Translated: CASSYDGGRNTGELFF.

This clone was counted a few times. The chain is built from TRBV9 and TRBJ1-1; the match to TRBD1 covers 8 bases. Per germline, CDR1 SGDLS and CDR2 YYNGEE. The CDR3 contains 14 residues. The ends lost 0 bases at V and 11 bases at J; junction bases unmatched: 9. The CDR3 DNA reads as TGTGCCAGCAGCGTAGGGACAGGGCTATCTTCGGCTTTCTTT. Amino acids: CASSVGTGLSSAFF.

This clone was counted a few times. The chain is built from TRBV5-4 and TRBJ2-5; 14 nucleotides align to TRBD2. The CDR3 runs 17 residues. V was clipped by 1 base and J by 4 bases; unmatched bases: 6. Germline V gene sequence: CDR1 SGHNT, CDR2 YYREEE (reference sequence). The CDR3 region is CASSLIVGTSGGETQYF. CDR3 sequence (DNA): TGTGCCAGCAGCTTGATCGTTGGGACTAGCGGGGGAGAGACCCAGTACTTC.

This clone turned up a few times. This rearrangement joins TRBV19 to TRBJ2-2; D is unresolved. V was pared by 5 bases and J by 9 bases, with 22 bases between. The CDR3 sequence is 16 residues long. Germline values: CDR1 LNHDA, CDR2 SQIVND (reference sequence). CDR3 nucleotide sequence: TGTGCCAGTAGTTCCTGGCCCCACGCCGATTCATGGGAGCTGTTTTTT. This encodes CASSSWPHADSWELFF.

The chain has TRBV5-5 and TRBJ1-1; perhaps TRBD1 as D (5 bases). V was cut by 1 base and J by 0 bases, with 16 bases left in between. Germline V gene data show CDR1 as SGHKS and CDR2 as YYEKEE (reference sequence). This CDR3 contains 17 residues. The CDR3 protein is CASSLRIGENLNTEAFF. Written as DNA, the CDR3 is TGTGCCAGCAGCTTGAGGATAGGGGAAAACCTGAACACTGAAGCTTTCTTT. Supplemented by reference TRBV5-5 and TRBJ1-1, the full variable domain reads DAGVTQSPTHLIKTRGQQVTLRCSPISGHKSVSWYQQVLGQGPQFIFQYYEKEERGRGNFPDRFSARQFPNYSSELNVNALLLGDSALYLCASSLRIGENLNTEAFFGQGTRLTVV.

The gene calls are TRBV11-2 and TRBJ2-3; 9 bases line up with TRBD2. The CDR3 runs to 16 residues. V lost 3 bases to trimming and J lost 1 base; unmatched junction nucleotides: 5. CDR1 and CDR2 (germline): SGHAT, FQNNGV. CDR3 amino acids: CASSFTREGRTDTQYF. Written as DNA, the CDR3 is TGTGCCAGCAGCTTCACGCGGGAGGGCCGCACAGATACGCAGTATTTT.

V gene TRBV18 combines with J gene TRBJ2-1; TRBD1 agrees at 7 bases. V shed 1 base and J 0 bases; nucleotides not matched to a gene: 6. Germline assignment: CDR1 KGHSH and CDR2 LQKENI. CDR3 length equals 17 residues. The CDR3 DNA reads as TGTGCCAGCTCACCACTCGCTCCAGGGGGCTCCTACAATGAGCAGTTCTTC. It specifies CASSPLAPGGSYNEQFF.

V gene TRBV11-2 combines with J gene TRBJ1-1; 9 positions match TRBD1. CDR3 size: 18 residues. Looked up from germline, CDR1 is SGHAT and CDR2 is FQNNGV. V lost 9 bases, J lost 2 bases, and 19 bases stayed unmatched. The CDR3 here is CASCRDRVSGNQNTEAFF. CDR3 sequence (DNA): TGTGCCAGTTGTAGGGACAGGGTTTCTGGGAACCAAAACACTGAAGCTTTCTTT.

The genes are TRBV11-2 and TRBJ2-1; a possible D gene is TRBD2 (5 bases). This CDR3 is 15 amino acids long. Deletions cut 1 base from V and 4 bases from J, with 11 bases between. Germline CDR1 and CDR2: SGHAT and FQNNGV. CDR3 residues: CASSLVAGGYNEQFF. The CDR3 region has the DNA TGTGCCAGCAGCTTAGTTGCGGGCGGGTACAATGAGCAGTTCTTC.

This clone came up once. V usage is TRBV30 and J usage is TRBJ1-4, with a tentative D call TRBD1 (5 bases). Trimming took off 0 bases at V and 10 bases at J, with 15 bases between the two ends. This CDR3 region has 14 residues. The germline V gene encodes CDR1 GTSNPN and CDR2 SVGIG (reference sequence). The CDR3 nucleotides are TGTGCCTGGAGTGTAACAGGCCCGGACGGAAAACTGTTTTTT. Amino acid sequence: CAWSVTGPDGKLFF.